A selection of T cell receptor beta chains follows, all from one sample in a study of blood T cell repertoires in COVID-19. Repertoires were generated with immunoSEQ multiplex PCR, while TCRdb's copy carries only in-frame clones and drops some. The profile covers 200,000 to 250,000 clones, with approximately 85% appearing a single time and approximately 2.1% taken by the ten largest. Sequencing was performed on PBMCs or T cells enriched from blood (not recorded which). The receptors stem from a woman aged 45-59 years who had recovered from COVID-19. The CDR3 runs from the conserved cysteine through the conserved F or W. The D gene is left open where the match is weak. The size field is filled for only some rows; it gives once, few, many or a size class.

-	TRBD1	TRBV29-1	TRBJ1-2	TGCAGCGTCCGACAGGGGGCTAGCTATGGCTACACCTTC	CSVRQGASYGYTF
-	-	TRBV2	TRBJ2-1	TGTGCCAGCAGTGAAGAACGGGGTTCAAGGCAGTTCTTC	CASSEERGSRQFF
few	TRBD1	TRBV4-1	TRBJ2-1	TGCGCCAGCAGCCAGGTCCCCCGGGACAGGGGCTACAATGAGCAGTTCTTC	CASSQVPRDRGYNEQFF
-	TRBD1	TRBV2	TRBJ1-1	TGTGCCAGCAGAGCGACAGGGGTAGGAGGGGAAGCTTTCTTT	CASRATGVGGEAFF
-	-	TRBV5-1	TRBJ1-3	TGCGCCAGCAGCTTGGACAGAAACACCATATATTTT	CASSLDRNTIYF
-	-	TRBV18	TRBJ2-3	TGTGCCAGCTCACCACCGGATCCTGGCGGGGATACGCAGTATTTT	CASSPPDPGGDTQYF
once	TRBD2	TRBV7-9	TRBJ2-5	TGTGCCAGCAGCCTACCTTCAGCGGGGTACCAAGAGACCCAGTACTTC	CASSLPSAGYQETQYF
-	-	TRBV3-1/TRBV3-2	TRBJ2-5	TGTGCCAGCAGCCAGAACGGGGGCCAAGAGACCCAGTACTTC	CASSQNGGQETQYF
-	-	TRBV28	TRBJ1-2	TGTGCCACCGGGAGGCTAGGCTACACCTTC	CATGRLGYTF
-	-	TRBV5-6	TRBJ1-3	TGTGCCAGCAGGCAGGGTTCAGGAAACACCATATATTTT	CASRQGSGNTIYF
-	TRBD1	TRBV6-5	TRBJ1-5	TGTGCCAGCAGTCACAGGGGGCTTTTTCAGCCCCAGCATTTT	CASSHRGLFQPQHF
-	-	TRBV2	TRBJ1-5	TGTGCCAGCAGTACGGGGATATATCAGCCCCAGCATTTT	CASSTGIYQPQHF
-	-	TRBV29-1	TRBJ1-5	TGCAGCGTTGCGGGGGGTGATCTTCAGCCCCAGCATTTT	CSVAGGDLQPQHF
-	TRBD1	TRBV7-3	TRBJ2-3	TGTGCCAGCAGCCTCGGACAGGTCTCCGGGACGCAGTATTTT	CASSLGQVSGTQYF
-	-	TRBV7-8	TRBJ1-1	TGTGCCAGCAGCCCCCTAGCTGTGAACACTGAAGCTTTCTTT	CASSPLAVNTEAFF
-	TRBD1	TRBV11-2	TRBJ2-1	TGTGCCAGCCTCCGGGACAGCGAGCAGTTCTTC	CASLRDSEQFF
-	TRBD2	TRBV5-1	TRBJ2-2	TGCGCCAGCAGCTTGAAGGCTAGCGGGGAACCGGCCGGGGAGCTGTTTTTT	CASSLKASGEPAGELFF
-	-	TRBV5-4	TRBJ1-1	TGTGCCAGCAGCTCCATGGAGGGGTCGGCTGAAGCTTTCTTT	CASSSMEGSAEAFF